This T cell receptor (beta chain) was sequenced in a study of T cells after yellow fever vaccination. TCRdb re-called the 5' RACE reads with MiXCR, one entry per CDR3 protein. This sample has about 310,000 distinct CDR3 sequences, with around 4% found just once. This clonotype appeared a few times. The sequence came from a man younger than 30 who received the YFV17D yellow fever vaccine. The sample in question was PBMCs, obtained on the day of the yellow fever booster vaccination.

CDR3: CASSTRWDREADTQYF. CDR3 in DNA: TGTGCCAGCAGTACCCGCTGGGACAGGGAGGCAGATACGCAGTATTTT. The V call is TRBV27, the J call TRBJ2-3; 9 bases fit TRBD1. V lost 5 bases, J lost 4 bases, and 10 bases stayed unmatched. There are 16 residues in the CDR3. Per germline, CDR1 MNHEY and CDR2 SMNVEV (reference sequence).